Shown below are 31 T cell receptor beta chains from a single sample sequenced in a study of blood T cells in healthy people across ages. Combining a sample-barcoded 5' primer with a J-beta primer mix, a second PCR ran for 7 to 11 cycles. TCRdb re-called the 5' RACE reads through MiXCR, storing one row per CDR3 protein. The sample yields about 500,000 distinct CDR3 sequences, 24% seen once. These same records also appear under a second study, on T cells of mothers and their children.

The sample consisted of blood. The receptors derive from a boy younger than 18 in good health.

The chain has TRBV9 and TRBJ1-2, with D perhaps TRBD1 (5 bases). The V end lost 0 bases, the J end lost 8 bases, and 14 bases lay between the germline ends. The CDR3 has 14 amino acids. CDR1 SGDLS and CDR2 YYNGEE come from the germline V gene. DNA of the CDR3: TGTGCCAGCAGCGTAGACTTCCAGGGCAGGGGCTACACCTTC. Amino acid sequence: CASSVDFQGRGYTF.

This clonotype came up a few times. The V call is TRBV12-3 or TRBV12-4, the J call TRBJ2-7; either TRBD1 or TRBD2 may fit D (5 bases each). The CDR3 contains 14 residues. V lost 2 bases, J lost 4 bases, and 12 bases lay in between. The CDR3 reads CASSLPGPGYEQYF. In DNA, the CDR3 is TGTGCCAGCAGTTTACCGGGACCGGGATACGAGCAGTACTTC.

This clonotype was seen more than once but under ten times. V and J are TRBV29-1 and TRBJ2-3; weak D call: TRBD2 (6 bases). The germline CDR1 and CDR2 sequences are SQVTM and ANQGSEA. CDR3 length equals 17 residues. The V end was cut by 0 bases, the J end by 1 base, with 17 bases between. This CDR3 reads CSVEDPPGGTRTDTQYF. The CDR3 nucleotides are TGCAGCGTTGAAGATCCGCCCGGGGGTACCCGCACAGATACGCAGTATTTT.

The chain carries TRBV7-8 and TRBJ2-3, with D uncertain. Trimming cost V 5 bases and J 2 bases, with 8 bases left between them. The CDR3 runs 13 residues. Germline V gives CDR1 SGHVS, CDR2 FQNEAQ. Here the CDR3 DNA reads TGTGCCAGCAGCAGACACAACACAGATACGCAGTATTTT. As protein: CASSRHNTDTQYF.

The chain links TRBV4-3 to TRBJ2-5, with D perhaps matching TRBD1 or TRBD2 (5 bases each). V lost 0 bases and J 7 bases, leaving 9 bases between the germline ends. The germline V gene has CDR1 LGHNA and CDR2 YSLEER. The CDR3 spans 13 residues. CDR3 bases: TGCGCCAGCAGCCAAGAGGGACCCGGGACCCAGTACTTC. It yields the protein CASSQEGPGTQYF.

This chain connects TRBV20-1 to TRBJ1-4; D gene uncertain. Trimming left V 2 bases short and J 8 bases short, with 15 bases between. CDR3 length equals 14 residues. Germline CDR1 and CDR2: DFQATT and SNEGSKA (reference sequence). CDR3 DNA sequence: TGCAGTGCTAGACAAACCGGGAGCAGCGAAAAACTGTTTTTT. Protein: CSARQTGSSEKLFF.

Ten or more counts support this clonotype. This chain joins TRBV7-3 and TRBJ2-3, with 8 bases matching TRBD1. The trim removed 5 bases at V and 2 bases at J, leaving 6 bases unmatched. Germline lookup yields CDR1 SGHTA and CDR2 FQGTGA. There are 15 residues in the CDR3. This CDR3 reads CASSTQGAYTDTQYF. The CDR3 DNA sequence: TGTGCCAGCAGCACCCAGGGGGCCTACACAGATACGCAGTATTTT.

The V gene is TRBV7-2, the J gene TRBJ2-4, with D possibly TRBD1 on 5 matching bases. Germline V gives CDR1 SGHTA, CDR2 FQGNSA. V lost 1 base and J lost 8, with 15 bases in between. The CDR3 length is 15 residues. CDR3 sequence reads: CASSLGTNRIYIQYF. Here the CDR3 DNA reads TGTGCCAGCAGCTTAGGGACCAACAGGATTTACATTCAGTACTTC.

The chain carries TRBV20-1 and TRBJ1-1, with 9 nucleotides matching TRBD1. The germline CDR1 and CDR2 sequences are DFQATT and SNEGSKA (reference sequence). V gave up 3 bases and J gave up 9 bases; unmatched junction bases: 8. The CDR3 consists of 13 residues. This CDR3 reads CSARDRDRDQAFF. The CDR3 DNA sequence: TGCAGTGCTAGGGACCGGGACAGGGATCAAGCTTTCTTT.

This clonotype has only a few counts. The chain recombines TRBV4-3 with TRBJ2-3; D possibly corresponds to TRBD1 (5 bases). Germline CDR1 is LGHNA and CDR2 is YSLEER. Trimming removed 0 bases from V and 4 bases from J, with 17 bases in between. CDR3 length: 17 amino acids. DNA for the CDR3: TGCGCCAGCAGCCAAGATATGTTAGGGGAAGGGGCAGATACGCAGTATTTT. Its translation: CASSQDMLGEGADTQYF.

The sample holds many counts of this clonotype. The chain uses TRBV28 and TRBJ1-4; TRBD1 matches at 7 bases. V shed 3 bases and J 6 bases; nucleotides not matched to a gene: 4. The length of the CDR3 is 14 residues. CDR1 is MDHEN, CDR2 SYDVKM, per germline. CDR3 in amino acids: CASSFDREDEKLFF. The CDR3 bases are TGTGCCAGCAGTTTCGACAGGGAGGATGAAAAACTGTTTTTT.

This clonotype was counted a single time. V and J are TRBV4-3 and TRBJ2-1, with 11 bases aligning to TRBD2. Germline V CDR1 and CDR2: LGHNA, YSLEER. V was pared by 0 bases and J by 4 bases, with 8 bases of the junction left unmatched. CDR3 length: 18 amino acids. CDR3 protein: CASSQDGVAGGQYNEQFF. The CDR3 nucleotides read TGCGCCAGCAGCCAAGATGGGGTAGCGGGAGGGCAATACAATGAGCAGTTCTTC.

V gene TRBV19 combines with J gene TRBJ2-2; the D gene is possibly TRBD1 (6 bases). Germline lookup yields CDR1 LNHDA and CDR2 SQIVND (reference sequence). The V end was cut by 9 bases, the J end by 3 bases, with 17 bases between. The CDR3 has 15 residues. CDR3 sequence: CASTWGQSDTGELFF. CDR3 sequence (DNA): TGTGCCAGCACCTGGGGGCAGTCGGACACCGGGGAGCTGTTTTTT. Full variable domain (outside the CDR3, taken from reference TRBV19 and TRBJ2-2): DGGITQSPKYLFRKEGQNVTLSCEQNLNHDAMYWYRQDPGQGLRLIYYSQIVNDFQKGDIAEGYSVSREKKESFPLTVTSAQKNPTAFYLCASTWGQSDTGELFFGEGSRLTVL.

The chain employs TRBV5-1 and TRBJ2-7; D unresolved. CDR1 and CDR2 (germline): SGHRS, YFSETQ. The CDR3 covers 14 residues. V was cut by 4 bases and J by 0 bases, with 11 bases left in between. The chain's CDR3 is CASSTTVNSYEQYF. The CDR3 nucleotides read TGCGCCAGCAGCACAACCGTAAACTCCTACGAGCAGTACTTC.

The chain uses TRBV29-1 and TRBJ1-2; 9 nucleotides align to TRBD1. The V gene's germline CDR1 is SQVTM and CDR2 ANQGSEA. The length of the CDR3 is 16 residues. V was clipped by 4 bases and J by 3 bases; unmatched bases: 12. The CDR3: CSVVFLGTGTHYGYTF. As DNA, the CDR3 is TGCAGCGTTGTTTTCTTAGGGACAGGGACCCACTATGGCTACACCTTC.

There are a few counts of this clonotype. This chain connects TRBV27 to TRBJ2-3, with D perhaps TRBD1 (5 bases). The CDR3 is made up of 12 amino acids. Trimming took off 8 bases at V and 1 base at J, with 7 bases between the two ends. Germline-derived CDR1 and CDR2 are MNHEY and SMNVEV (reference sequence). The CDR3 DNA follows: TGTGCCAGCGGGGCGGGCACAGATACGCAGTATTTT. This encodes CASGAGTDTQYF.

This clonotype was seen only a few times. The chain has TRBV18 and TRBJ2-7; 7 bases line up with TRBD1. Germline-derived CDR1 and CDR2 are KGHSH and LQKENI. V shed 6 bases and J 6 bases; nucleotides not matched to a gene: 14. This CDR3 has 15 amino acids. In nucleotides, the CDR3 is TGTGCCAGCTCTTCGACAGGGCTAATGACGACCGAGCAGTACTTC. Translated: CASSSTGLMTTEQYF.

This clonotype occurred a few times. The rearrangement links TRBV14 to TRBJ2-2, with D unclear. Germline V lookup: CDR1 SGHDN, CDR2 FVKESK. The CDR3 extends over 14 amino acids. Trimming stripped 0 bases from V and 2 bases from J, with 4 bases between. CDR3 loop: CASSQDLNTGELFF. The CDR3 coding sequence is TGTGCCAGCAGCCAAGATCTAAACACCGGGGAGCTGTTTTTT.

This clonotype was detected a few times. The chain couples TRBV20-1 to TRBJ1-5; D is unclear. The V end lost 5 bases, the J end lost 1 base, and 12 bases lay between the germline ends. CDR1 and CDR2 from the germline V gene are DFQATT and SNEGSKA (reference sequence). The CDR3 has 14 residues. This CDR3 is CSAGPPISNQPQHF. The CDR3 bases are TGCAGTGCTGGACCCCCAATCAGCAATCAGCCCCAGCATTTT.

This clonotype was seen many times. This chain uses TRBV6-4 with TRBJ1-2, with D possibly matching TRBD1 (6 bases). Trimming stripped 3 bases from V and 4 bases from J, with 15 bases between. The CDR3 extends over 15 amino acids. Germline V gene data show CDR1 as MRHNA and CDR2 as SNTAGT. CDR3 loop: CASSENGDKPYGYTF. The CDR3 DNA follows: TGTGCCAGCAGTGAAAACGGGGACAAGCCCTATGGCTACACCTTC.

The V and J genes are TRBV4-2 and TRBJ1-6; 8 nucleotides agree with TRBD1. V gave up 1 base and J gave up 7 bases; unmatched junction bases: 3. The germline gives CDR1 LGHNA, CDR2 YNFKEQ. The CDR3 extends over 15 amino acids. CDR3 loop: CASSQAQGANSPLHF. The CDR3 DNA reads as TGTGCCAGCAGCCAAGCCCAGGGGGCGAATTCACCCCTCCACTTT.

The gene calls are TRBV6-5 and TRBJ1-4; TRBD1 aligns across 7 bases. The CDR3 totals 17 residues. From germline, CDR1 is MNHEY and CDR2 SVGAGI. The J segment lost 0 bases and the V segment lost 6 bases, leaving 10 bases of the junction unmatched. The CDR3 DNA is TGTGCCAGCAGCCTACTCGGAACAGGGGCAACTAATGAAAAACTGTTTTTT. It specifies CASSLLGTGATNEKLFF.

This chain connects TRBV12-3 or TRBV12-4 to TRBJ2-5, with TRBD1 as a possible D gene (6 bases). The last part of the DNA fits TRBJ2-7 better; the J call may be wrong. This CDR3 is built from 13 residues. The CDR3 reads CASSRDTHYEQYF. CDR3 nucleotide sequence: TGTGCCAGCAGTCGGGACACCCACTACGAGCAGTACTTC.

This chain joins TRBV29-1 and TRBJ2-7; TRBD1 might be the D (6 bases). There are 13 residues in the CDR3. Germline V CDR1 and CDR2: SQVTM, ANQGSEA. Trimming shortened V by 7 bases and J by 3 bases, and 16 bases separated the two germline ends. CDR3 DNA: TGCAGCGCCGTACAGGGTCAGGGCTACGAGCAGTACTTC. It translates to CSAVQGQGYEQYF.

The chain couples TRBV20-1 to TRBJ2-7; D possibly corresponds to TRBD1 (5 bases). The germline CDR1 and CDR2 sequences are DFQATT and SNEGSKA (reference sequence). V was trimmed by 5 bases and J by 0 bases, leaving 17 bases between them. This CDR3 spans 15 amino acids. The CDR3 reads CSAVDSSESSYEQYF. CDR3 bases: TGCAGTGCTGTCGACAGCTCAGAGAGCTCCTACGAGCAGTACTTC.

This chain connects TRBV7-9 to TRBJ2-7; D ambiguous. V lost 5 bases to trimming and J lost 2 bases, with 13 bases between them. The length of the CDR3 is 14 residues. The V gene's germline CDR1 is SEHNR and CDR2 FQNEAQ (reference sequence). The DNA for the CDR3 is TGTGCCAGCAGCCTAAACGTCCCGGCCTACGAGCAGTACTTC. Translating it yields CASSLNVPAYEQYF. The complete variable domain, with remaining parts taken from reference TRBV7-9 and TRBJ2-7, reads DTGVSQNPRHKITKRGQNVTFRCDPISEHNRLYWYRQTLGQGPEFLTYFQNEAQLEKSRLLSDRFSAERPKGSFSTLEIQRTEQGDSAMYLCASSLNVPAYEQYFGPGTRLTVT.

The table lists this clonotype with many counts. The chain links TRBV29-1 to TRBJ2-1; D is unresolved. There are 12 residues in the CDR3. V was cut by 3 bases and J by 8 bases, with 11 bases left in between. Germline CDR1 and CDR2: SQVTM and ANQGSEA. The CDR3, as DNA: TGCAGCGTTGATGGGATGGACCATGAGCAGTTCTTC. Translation: CSVDGMDHEQFF.

This clonotype came up a few times. This chain links TRBV6-2 or TRBV6-3 with TRBJ1-5, with a weak D call TRBD1 (5 bases). V lost 7 bases and J lost 3, with 13 bases in between. The germline gives CDR1 MNHEY, CDR2 SVGEGT. The CDR3 extends over 14 amino acids. Written as DNA, the CDR3 is TGTGCCAGCACCGATCCAGGGTTCAATCAGCCCCAGCATTTT. This translates into CASTDPGFNQPQHF.

The gene calls are TRBV10-2 and TRBJ2-5; D ambiguous. The J call could be wrong; TRBJ2-1 is a better fit for the DNA end. This CDR3 region has 16 residues. CDR1 WSHSY and CDR2 SAAADI come from the germline V gene. CDR3: CASSEGRGRDYNEQFF. The CDR3 DNA sequence: TGCGCCAGCAGTGAAGGTCGAGGACGTGACTACAATGAGCAGTTCTTC.

The chain uses TRBV9 and TRBJ2-7; no reliable D call. Trimming removed 5 bases at V and 3 bases at J, with 9 bases between. The V gene's germline CDR1 is SGDLS and CDR2 YYNGEE. The CDR3 extends over 12 amino acids. CDR3 DNA: TGTGCCAGCAGTGACGGTAACTACGAGCAGTACTTC. Encoded protein: CASSDGNYEQYF.

This clonotype has only a few counts. The chain employs TRBV10-3 and TRBJ2-5, with 7 bases lining up with TRBD1. Per germline, CDR1 ENHRY and CDR2 SYGVKD. The CDR3 has 18 amino acids. V shed 3 bases and J 2 bases; nucleotides not matched to a gene: 15. The CDR3 DNA is TGTGCCATCAGTGACTTCTTCGGGACAGAAGATAAACAAGAGACCCAGTACTTC. This codes for CAISDFFGTEDKQETQYF.